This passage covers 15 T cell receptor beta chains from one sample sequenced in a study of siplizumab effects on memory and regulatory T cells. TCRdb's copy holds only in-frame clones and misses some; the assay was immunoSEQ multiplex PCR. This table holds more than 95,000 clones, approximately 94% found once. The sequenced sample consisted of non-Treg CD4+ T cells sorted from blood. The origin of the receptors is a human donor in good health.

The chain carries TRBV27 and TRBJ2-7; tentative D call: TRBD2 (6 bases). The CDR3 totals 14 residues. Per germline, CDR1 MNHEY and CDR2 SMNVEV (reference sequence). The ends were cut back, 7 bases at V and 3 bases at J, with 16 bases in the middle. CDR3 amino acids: CASTPRAGYYEQYF. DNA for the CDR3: TGTGCCAGCACCCCACGGGCGGGGTACTACGAGCAGTACTTC.

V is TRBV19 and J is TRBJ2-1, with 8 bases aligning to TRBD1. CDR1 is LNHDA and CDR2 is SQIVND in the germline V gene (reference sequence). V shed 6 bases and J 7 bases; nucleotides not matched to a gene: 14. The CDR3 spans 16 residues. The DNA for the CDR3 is TGTGCCAGTAGCGACCAGTCCGGGCAGGGGGCGAATGAGCAGTTCTTC. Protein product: CASSDQSGQGANEQFF.

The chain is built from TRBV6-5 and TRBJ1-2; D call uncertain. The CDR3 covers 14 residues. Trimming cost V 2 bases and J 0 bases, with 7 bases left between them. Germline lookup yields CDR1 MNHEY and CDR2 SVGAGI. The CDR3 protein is CASSYVGPNYGYTF. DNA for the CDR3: TGTGCCAGCAGTTACGTCGGACCTAACTATGGCTACACCTTC.

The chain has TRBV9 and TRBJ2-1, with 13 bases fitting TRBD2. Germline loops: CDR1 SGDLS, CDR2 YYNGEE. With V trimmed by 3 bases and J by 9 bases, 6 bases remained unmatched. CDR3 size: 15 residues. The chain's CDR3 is CASSARTSGGTEQFF. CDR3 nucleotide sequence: TGTGCCAGCAGCGCTCGGACTAGCGGGGGTACTGAGCAGTTCTTC.

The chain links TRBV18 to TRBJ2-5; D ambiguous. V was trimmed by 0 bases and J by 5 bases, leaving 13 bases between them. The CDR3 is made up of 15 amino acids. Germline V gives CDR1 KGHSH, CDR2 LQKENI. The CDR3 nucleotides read TGTGCCAGCTCACCACCGGGGTTTTGGGCGGAGACCCAGTACTTC. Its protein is CASSPPGFWAETQYF. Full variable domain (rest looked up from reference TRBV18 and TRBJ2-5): NAGVMQNPRHLVRRRGQEARLRCSPMKGHSHVYWYRQLPEEGLKFMVYLQKENIIDESGMPKERFSAEFPKEGPSILRIQQVVRGDSAAYFCASSPPGFWAETQYFGPGTRLLVL.

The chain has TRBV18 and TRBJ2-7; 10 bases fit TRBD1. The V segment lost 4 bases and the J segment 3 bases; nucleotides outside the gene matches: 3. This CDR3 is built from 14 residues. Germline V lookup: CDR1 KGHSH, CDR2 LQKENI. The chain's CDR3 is CASSHRDRGYEQYF. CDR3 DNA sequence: TGTGCCAGCTCACACCGGGACAGGGGCTACGAGCAGTACTTC.

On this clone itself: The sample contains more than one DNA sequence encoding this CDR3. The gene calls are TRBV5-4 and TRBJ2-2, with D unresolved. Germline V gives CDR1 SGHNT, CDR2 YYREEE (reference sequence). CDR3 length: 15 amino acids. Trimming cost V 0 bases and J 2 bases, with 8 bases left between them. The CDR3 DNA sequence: TGTGCCAGCAGCTTGGGTCTTCTTAACACCGGGGAGCTGTTTTTT. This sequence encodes CASSLGLLNTGELFF.

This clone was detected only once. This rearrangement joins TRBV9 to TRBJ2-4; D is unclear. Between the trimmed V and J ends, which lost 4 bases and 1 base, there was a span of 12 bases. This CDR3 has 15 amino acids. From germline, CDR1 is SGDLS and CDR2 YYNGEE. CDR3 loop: CASSPHVGAKNIQYF. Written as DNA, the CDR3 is TGTGCCAGCAGCCCCCACGTCGGGGCCAAAAACATTCAGTACTTC.

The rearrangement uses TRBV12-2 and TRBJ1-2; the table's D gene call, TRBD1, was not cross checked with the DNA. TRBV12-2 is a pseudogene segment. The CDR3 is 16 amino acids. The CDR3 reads CASRPERQGLHYGYTF. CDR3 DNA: TGTGCAAGTCGCCCCGAAAGACAGGGGCTTCACTATGGCTACACCTTC.

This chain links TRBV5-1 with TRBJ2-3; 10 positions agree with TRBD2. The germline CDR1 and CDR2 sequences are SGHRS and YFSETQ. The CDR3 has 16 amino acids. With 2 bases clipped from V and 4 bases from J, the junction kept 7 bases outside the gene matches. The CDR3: CASSFPLAGAADTQYF. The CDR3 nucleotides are TGCGCCAGCAGCTTTCCCCTAGCGGGAGCCGCAGATACGCAGTATTTT.

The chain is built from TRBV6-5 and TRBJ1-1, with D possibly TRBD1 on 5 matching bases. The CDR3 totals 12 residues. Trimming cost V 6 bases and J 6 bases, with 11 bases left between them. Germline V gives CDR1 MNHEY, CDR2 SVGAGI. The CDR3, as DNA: TGTGCCAGCAGCCGGGGGGTTTCTGAAGCTTTCTTT. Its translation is CASSRGVSEAFF.

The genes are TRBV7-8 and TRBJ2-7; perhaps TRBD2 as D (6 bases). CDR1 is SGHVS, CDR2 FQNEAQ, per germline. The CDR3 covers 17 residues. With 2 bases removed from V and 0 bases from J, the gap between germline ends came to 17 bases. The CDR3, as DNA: TGTGCCAGCAGCTTAAGGCGAGCGGCGGGGCCCTCCTACGAGCAGTACTTC. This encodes CASSLRRAAGPSYEQYF.

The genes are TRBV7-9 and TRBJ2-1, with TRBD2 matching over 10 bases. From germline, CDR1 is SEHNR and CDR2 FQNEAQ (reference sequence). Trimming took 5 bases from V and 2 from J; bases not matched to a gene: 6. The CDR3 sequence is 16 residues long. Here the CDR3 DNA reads TGTGCCAGCAGCCTACGCACTAGCGGGGCCTACAATGAGCAGTTCTTC. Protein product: CASSLRTSGAYNEQFF.

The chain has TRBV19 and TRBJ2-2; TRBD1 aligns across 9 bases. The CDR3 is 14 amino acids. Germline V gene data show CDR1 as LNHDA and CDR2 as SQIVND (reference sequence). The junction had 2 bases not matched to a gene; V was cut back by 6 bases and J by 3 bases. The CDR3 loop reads CASRRTGDTGELFF. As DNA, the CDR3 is TGTGCCAGTAGGAGGACAGGGGACACCGGGGAGCTGTTTTTT.

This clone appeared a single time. This chain's CDR3 is CASSRGGNRGSGTGELFF. The CDR3 region has the DNA TGTGCCAGCAGCCGAGGGGGCAACAGGGGGAGCGGGACCGGGGAGCTGTTTTTT. The V gene is TRBV5-4, the J gene TRBJ2-2; 8 bases line up with TRBD1. The CDR3 totals 18 residues. Germline V lookup: CDR1 SGHNT, CDR2 YYREEE (reference sequence). Losses at the gene ends were 4 bases for V and 5 bases for J; bases not matched to a gene: 16. Based on the CDR3 plus reference TRBV5-4 and TRBJ2-2, the full variable domain is ETGVTQSPTHLIKTRGQQVTLRCSSQSGHNTVSWYQQALGQGPQFIFQYYREEENGRGNFPPRFSGLQFPNYSSELNVNALELDDSALYLCASSRGGNRGSGTGELFFGEGSRLTVL.